Below, 26 T cell receptor beta chains from the same sample are listed, as sequenced in a study of blood T cell repertoires in COVID-19. Sequencing used immunoSEQ multiplex PCR; TCRdb keeps in-frame clones, though not all of them. The sample gives 40,000 to 50,000 clones, 88% of which show up once; 4.8% is in the top ten. Sequences were obtained from peripheral blood. These receptors were obtained from a human donor in a cohort sampled during active COVID-19.

The rearrangement uses TRBV18 and TRBJ2-1, with D hard to call. The CDR3 consists of 15 residues. Germline V CDR1 and CDR2: KGHSH, LQKENI. V gave up 6 bases and J gave up 0 bases, with 12 bases separating them. CDR3 DNA: TGTGCCAGCTCTCCTTTAGCTGTCTCCTACAATGAGCAGTTCTTC. Translation: CASSPLAVSYNEQFF.

The CDR3 region is CASSPRNPDTLNEKLFF. The DNA of the CDR3 is TGTGCCAGCAGCCCTCGAAACCCGGACACCCTAAATGAAAAACTGTTTTTT. V gene TRBV9 combines with J gene TRBJ1-4; the D gene is possibly TRBD1 (5 bases). The germline V gene has CDR1 SGDLS and CDR2 YYNGEE. V lost 4 bases, J lost 5 bases, and 21 bases lay in between. The CDR3 contains 17 residues.

This chain uses TRBV14 with TRBJ2-7; TRBD1 matches at 7 bases. This CDR3 spans 14 amino acids. V lost 1 base to trimming and J lost 3 bases; unmatched junction nucleotides: 3. Per germline, CDR1 SGHDN and CDR2 FVKESK. This CDR3 is CASSQGTGGYEQYF. As DNA, the CDR3 is TGTGCCAGCAGCCAAGGGACAGGTGGCTACGAGCAGTACTTC.

CDR3 in amino acids: CASSILAGDNEQFF. As DNA, the CDR3 is TGTGCCAGCAGTATTCTAGCGGGAGACAATGAGCAGTTCTTC. J is TRBJ2-1 and V is TRBV28, with 10 positions matching TRBD2. The germline CDR1 and CDR2 sequences are MDHEN and SYDVKM. V was pared by 5 bases and J by 5 bases, with 3 bases of the junction left unmatched. There are 14 residues in the CDR3.

The CDR3 protein is CASDGQQGYEQYF. DNA for the CDR3: TGTGCCAGCGATGGACAACAGGGGTACGAGCAGTACTTC. The chain has TRBV2 and TRBJ2-7, with TRBD1 matching 7 bases. J gave up 4 bases and V 8 bases, and 8 bases lay outside the gene matches. Looked up from germline, CDR1 is SNHLY and CDR2 is FYNNEI. The CDR3 totals 13 residues.

V gene TRBV12-3 or TRBV12-4 combines with J gene TRBJ2-1; D gene ambiguous. CDR3 length: 12 residues. V was trimmed by 5 bases and J by 5 bases, leaving 7 bases between them. CDR3 nucleotide sequence: TGTGCCAGCAGTCAACAAAACAATGAGCAGTTCTTC. Its translation is CASSQQNNEQFF.

The V gene is TRBV5-1, the J gene TRBJ2-7; D gene uncertain. Trimming left V 5 bases short and J 10 bases short, with 19 bases between. The CDR3 consists of 13 residues. Germline V gene data show CDR1 as SGHRS and CDR2 as YFSETQ. In nucleotides, the CDR3 is TGCGCCAGCAGTCCAGGCAGTTCACCGGTCCAGTACTTC. This gives the protein CASSPGSSPVQYF.

This rearrangement joins TRBV28 to TRBJ1-2; 8 bases are a match to TRBD1. This CDR3 is 15 amino acids long. V lost 4 bases, J lost 4 bases, and 8 bases stayed unmatched. Germline lookup yields CDR1 MDHEN and CDR2 SYDVKM. CDR3 bases: TGTGCCAGCAGTTCCCCCCGACAGGGGCTCTATGGCTACACCTTC. Translating gives CASSSPRQGLYGYTF.

J is TRBJ1-1 and V is TRBV6-5; D gene uncertain. This CDR3 is 13 amino acids long. With 7 bases removed from V and 10 bases from J, the gap between germline ends came to 19 bases. The germline CDR1 and CDR2 sequences are MNHEY and SVGAGI. CDR3 DNA sequence: TGTGCCAGCATTTCGAGAATCGACACGGTAGCTTTCTTT. Translation gives CASISRIDTVAFF.

The count of this clone is one. The chain combines TRBV2 with TRBJ2-1, with TRBD2 identical over 10 bases. Trimming took 5 bases from V and 2 from J; bases not matched to a gene: 6. The CDR3 is 16 amino acids. Germline values: CDR1 SNHLY, CDR2 FYNNEI. CDR3 in DNA: TGTGCCAGCAGTTTCCGGACTAGCGGCGCCTACAATGAGCAGTTCTTC. Translated, it gives CASSFRTSGAYNEQFF.

The rearrangement uses TRBV19 and TRBJ1-2, with TRBD1 matching 7 bases. The V gene's germline CDR1 is LNHDA and CDR2 SQIVND (reference sequence). This CDR3 spans 14 amino acids. V was clipped by 1 base and J by 8 bases; unmatched bases: 7. The CDR3 coding sequence is TGTGCCAGTAGTATAGTAGGGACAGAAGGCGGCTACACCTTC. This sequence encodes CASSIVGTEGGYTF.

This clone was seen just once. The genes are TRBV28 and TRBJ2-5, with 13 bases lining up with TRBD2. CDR1 is MDHEN, CDR2 SYDVKM, per germline. Trimming cost V 5 bases and J 1 base; bases outside gene matches: 7. CDR3 length: 17 residues. In nucleotides, the CDR3 is TGTGCCAGCAGTAGGGGGACTAGCGGGATTAGCCAAGAGACCCAGTACTTC. Its translation: CASSRGTSGISQETQYF.

This chain connects TRBV6-5 to TRBJ1-1; tentatively, D is TRBD1 (6 bases). Germline CDR1 MNHEY, CDR2 SVGAGI. The CDR3 sequence is 14 residues long. Trimming shortened V by 3 bases and J by 2 bases, and 10 bases separated the two germline ends. Here the CDR3 reads CASSYGTPNTEAFF. CDR3 in DNA: TGTGCCAGCAGTTATGGGACACCAAACACTGAAGCTTTCTTT.

This clone was seen just once. This sequence joins TRBV28 and TRBJ1-1; D is unresolved. The CDR3 extends over 11 amino acids. V gave up 9 bases and J gave up 8 bases, with 13 bases separating them. Looked up from germline, CDR1 is MDHEN and CDR2 is SYDVKM. The CDR3 DNA is TGTGCCAGTGGTATTTGGAGAGAAGCTTTCTTT. The encoded protein is CASGIWREAFF.

The gene calls are TRBV6-6 and TRBJ2-5; D is possibly TRBD1 (5 bases). Between the trimmed V and J ends, which lost 0 bases and 2 bases, there was a span of 7 bases. CDR3 length: 14 residues. Germline V CDR1 and CDR2: MNHNY, SVGAGI (reference sequence). The CDR3 bases are TGTGCCAGCAGTTACTCGGGGCAGCAAGAGACCCAGTACTTC. Protein: CASSYSGQQETQYF.

The V gene is TRBV24-1, the J gene TRBJ2-5; 10 bases are a match to TRBD1. The CDR3 sequence is 17 residues long. Germline trimming cut 3 bases from V and 5 bases from J; bases unmatched to any gene: 11. Germline V lookup: CDR1 KGHDR, CDR2 SFDVKD. The CDR3 spells CATSDGVTGGFLETQYF. The CDR3 bases are TGTGCCACCAGTGATGGGGTGACAGGGGGCTTCTTGGAGACCCAGTACTTC.

The chain employs TRBV7-9 and TRBJ2-7; the match to TRBD2 covers 7 bases. Germline assignment: CDR1 SEHNR and CDR2 FQNEAQ (reference sequence). V trimming: 0 bases; J trimming: 4 bases; junction bases outside the gene matches: 6. This CDR3 has 15 amino acids. CDR3 in amino acids: CASSLAVGEGYEQYF. DNA of the CDR3: TGTGCCAGCAGCTTAGCCGTAGGGGAGGGATACGAGCAGTACTTC.

This chain links TRBV19 with TRBJ1-2; TRBD1 matches at 9 bases. Germline V gives CDR1 LNHDA, CDR2 SQIVND (reference sequence). This CDR3 is built from 15 residues. J lost 5 bases, V lost 5 bases, and 9 bases had no gene match. The DNA for the CDR3 is TGTGCCAGTAGTTTGACCGGGACAGGGATATATGGCTACACCTTC. Translated: CASSLTGTGIYGYTF.

The V call is TRBV5-4, the J call TRBJ2-3; tentative D call: TRBD1 (6 bases). The germline V gene encodes CDR1 SGHNT and CDR2 YYREEE (reference sequence). Trimming took off 0 bases at V and 4 bases at J, with 9 bases between the two ends. The CDR3 spans 14 residues. The CDR3 is CASSLDRAADTQYF. The CDR3 DNA follows: TGTGCCAGCAGCTTGGACAGGGCGGCAGATACGCAGTATTTT.

The chain couples TRBV27 to TRBJ1-1; D might be TRBD1 (5 bases). The CDR3 covers 15 residues. Germline CDR1 MNHEY, CDR2 SMNVEV (reference sequence). Deletions cut 5 bases from V and 4 bases from J, with 17 bases between. The CDR3 region is CASSTTRQSFTEAFF. The CDR3 DNA is TGTGCCAGCAGTACTACCCGACAGTCTTTCACTGAAGCTTTCTTT.

The chain recombines TRBV5-5 with TRBJ1-4; D may be TRBD1 (6 bases). The CDR3 consists of 14 residues. V was clipped by 3 bases and J by 8 bases, with 14 bases between them. The germline gives CDR1 SGHKS, CDR2 YYEKEE (reference sequence). The CDR3 bases are TGTGCCAGCAGCTGGCGACAGGACCGGGAAAAACTGTTTTTT. Its protein is CASSWRQDREKLFF.

This clone has only a few counts. The chain is built from TRBV27 and TRBJ1-5; 9 bases match TRBD1. This CDR3 region has 15 residues. The J segment lost 6 bases and the V segment lost 0 bases, leaving 3 bases of the junction unmatched. From germline, CDR1 is MNHEY and CDR2 SMNVEV (reference sequence). The CDR3 DNA is TGTGCCAGCAGTTTATCTGGGACAGGGCGTCAGCCCCAGCATTTT. Its protein is CASSLSGTGRQPQHF.

V gene TRBV7-8 combines with J gene TRBJ2-7; 8 bases map to TRBD2. J was trimmed by 1 base and V by 5 bases; bases with no gene match: 4. The CDR3 runs 14 residues. CDR1 is SGHVS and CDR2 is FQNEAQ in the germline V gene. The chain's CDR3 is CASSPVAGSYEQYF. As DNA, the CDR3 is TGTGCCAGCAGCCCAGTAGCGGGGTCCTACGAGCAGTACTTC.

V and J are TRBV28 and TRBJ2-7; weak D call: TRBD1 (5 bases). Germline CDR1 MDHEN, CDR2 SYDVKM. The V end lost 8 bases, the J end lost 3 bases, and 14 bases lay between the germline ends. The length of the CDR3 is 13 residues. CDR3 in amino acids: CASQKTDSYEQYF. As DNA, the CDR3 is TGTGCCAGCCAGAAAACAGACAGCTACGAGCAGTACTTC. The variable domain in full, completed from reference TRBV28 and TRBJ2-7, reads DVKVTQSSRYLVKRTGEKVFLECVQDMDHENMFWYRQDPGLGLRLIYFSYDVKMKEKGDIPEGYSVSREKKERFSLILESASTNQTSMYLCASQKTDSYEQYFGPGTRLTVT.

The rearrangement uses TRBV10-2 and TRBJ1-2; no firm D call. CDR3 length: 12 residues. Germline CDR1 and CDR2: WSHSY and SAAADI. The V gene lost 8 bases and the J gene lost 4 bases, with 11 bases spanning the gap. The DNA of the CDR3 is TGCGCCAGCCTGAGGGATAGCTATGGCTACACCTTC. Its translation is CASLRDSYGYTF.

The chain is built from TRBV28 and TRBJ2-1; D is perhaps TRBD1 (6 bases). V lost 2 bases and J 5 bases, leaving 13 bases between the germline ends. The CDR3 is 15 amino acids. Germline CDR1 is MDHEN and CDR2 is SYDVKM. CDR3 bases: TGTGCCAGCAGTTTAAGGCCTCGACAGGACAATGAGCAGTTCTTC. It codes for CASSLRPRQDNEQFF.